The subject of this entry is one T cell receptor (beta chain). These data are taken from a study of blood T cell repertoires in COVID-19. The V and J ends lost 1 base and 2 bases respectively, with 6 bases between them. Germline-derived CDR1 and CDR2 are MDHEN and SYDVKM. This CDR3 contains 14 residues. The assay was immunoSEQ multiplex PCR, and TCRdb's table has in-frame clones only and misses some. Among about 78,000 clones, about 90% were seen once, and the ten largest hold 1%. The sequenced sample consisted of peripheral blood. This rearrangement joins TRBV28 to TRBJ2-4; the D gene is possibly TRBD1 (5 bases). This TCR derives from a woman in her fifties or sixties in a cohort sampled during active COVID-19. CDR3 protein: CASSLSDTKNIQYF. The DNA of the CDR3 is TGTGCCAGCAGTTTATCGGACACCAAAAACATTCAGTACTTC.